This T cell receptor beta chain came from a study of blood T cell repertoires in COVID-19. On the study more broadly: The study drew acute and convalescent COVID-19 samples from the United States, Italy and Spain. T cells, B-cell-depleted T cells, or PBMCs provided the cDNA or gDNA that served as material.

CDR1 KGHSH and CDR2 LQKENI come from the germline V gene. The CDR3 extends over 16 amino acids. V was pared by 3 bases and J by 1 base, with 2 bases of the junction left unmatched. In the original workflow: It was from reference gene primer amplification that nucleated cell counts were estimated. TCRdb's table, derived via immunoSEQ multiplex PCR, lists solely in-frame clones and lacks some. That table furnishes V, J and clone size, whereas the DNA furnished D and trimming. The table shows fewer than 70,000 clones, with about 91% occurring only once. The TCR was taken from a man aged 50-60 years with active COVID-19. The rearrangement joins TRBV18 to TRBJ1-6; 8 nucleotides agree with TRBD1. The sample comprised peripheral blood. CDR3 nucleotide sequence: TGTGCCAGCTCACCGACAGGGGAGTCCTATAATTCACCCCTCCACTTT. It translates to CASSPTGESYNSPLHF.